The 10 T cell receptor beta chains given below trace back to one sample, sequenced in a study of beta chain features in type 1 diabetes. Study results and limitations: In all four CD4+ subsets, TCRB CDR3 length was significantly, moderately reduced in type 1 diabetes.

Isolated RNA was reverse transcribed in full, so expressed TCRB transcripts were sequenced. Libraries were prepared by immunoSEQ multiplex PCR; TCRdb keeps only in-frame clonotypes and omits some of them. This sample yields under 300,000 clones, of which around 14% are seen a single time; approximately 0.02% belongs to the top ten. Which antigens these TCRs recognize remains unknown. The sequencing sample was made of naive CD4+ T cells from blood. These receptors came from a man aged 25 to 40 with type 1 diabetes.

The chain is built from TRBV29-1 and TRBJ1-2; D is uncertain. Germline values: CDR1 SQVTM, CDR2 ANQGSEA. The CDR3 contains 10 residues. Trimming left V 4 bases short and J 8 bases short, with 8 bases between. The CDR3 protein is CSVGLGGYTF. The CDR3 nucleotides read TGCAGCGTTGGCCTCGGGGGCTACACCTTC.

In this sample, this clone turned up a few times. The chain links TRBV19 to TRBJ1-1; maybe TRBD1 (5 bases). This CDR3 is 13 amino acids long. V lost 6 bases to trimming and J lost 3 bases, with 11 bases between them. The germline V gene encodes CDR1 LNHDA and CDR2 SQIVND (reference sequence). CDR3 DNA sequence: TGTGCCAGTAGCCAAGGAGGGGACACTGAAGCTTTCTTT. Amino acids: CASSQGGDTEAFF.

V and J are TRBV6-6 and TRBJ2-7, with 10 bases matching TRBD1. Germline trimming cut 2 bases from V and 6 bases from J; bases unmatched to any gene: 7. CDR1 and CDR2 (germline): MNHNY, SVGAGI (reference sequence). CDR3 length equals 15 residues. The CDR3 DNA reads TGTGCCAGCAGTTACCGACAGGGGGCTGGGAGCGAGCAGTACTTC. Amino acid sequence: CASSYRQGAGSEQYF.

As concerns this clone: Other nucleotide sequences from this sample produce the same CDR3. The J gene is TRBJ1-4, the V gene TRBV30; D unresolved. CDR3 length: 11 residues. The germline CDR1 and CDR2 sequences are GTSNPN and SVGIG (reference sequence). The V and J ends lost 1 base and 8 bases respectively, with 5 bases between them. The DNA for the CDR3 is TGTGCCTGGAGTGGCGGGGAAAAACTGTTTTTT. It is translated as CAWSGGEKLFF.

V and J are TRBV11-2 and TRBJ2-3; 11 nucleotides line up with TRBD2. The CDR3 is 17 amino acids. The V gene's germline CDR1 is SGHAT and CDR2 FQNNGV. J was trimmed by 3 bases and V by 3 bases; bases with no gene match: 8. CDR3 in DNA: TGTGCCAGCAGCTTTGGAGTACTAGCGGGGGTTACAGATACGCAGTATTTT. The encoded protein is CASSFGVLAGVTDTQYF.

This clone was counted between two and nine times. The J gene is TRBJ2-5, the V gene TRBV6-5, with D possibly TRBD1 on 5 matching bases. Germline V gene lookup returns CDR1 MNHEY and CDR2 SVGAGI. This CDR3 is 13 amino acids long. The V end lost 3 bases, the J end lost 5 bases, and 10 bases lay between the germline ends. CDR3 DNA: TGTGCCAGCAGTTATCCAGGGATGGAGACCCAGTACTTC. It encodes CASSYPGMETQYF.

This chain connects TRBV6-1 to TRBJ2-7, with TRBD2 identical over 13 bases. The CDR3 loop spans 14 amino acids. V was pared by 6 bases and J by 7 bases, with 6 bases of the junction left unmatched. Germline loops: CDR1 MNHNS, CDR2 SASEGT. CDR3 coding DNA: TGTGCCAGCAGCCCCGGACTAGCGGGGGAAGAGCAGTACTTC. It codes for CASSPGLAGEEQYF.

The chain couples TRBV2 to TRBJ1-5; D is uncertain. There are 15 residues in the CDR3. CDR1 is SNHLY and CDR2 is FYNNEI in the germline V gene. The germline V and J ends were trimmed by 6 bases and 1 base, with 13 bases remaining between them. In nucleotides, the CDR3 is TGTGCCAGCAGAGTGGGCCTGGAAAGCAATCAGCCCCAGCATTTT. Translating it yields CASRVGLESNQPQHF.

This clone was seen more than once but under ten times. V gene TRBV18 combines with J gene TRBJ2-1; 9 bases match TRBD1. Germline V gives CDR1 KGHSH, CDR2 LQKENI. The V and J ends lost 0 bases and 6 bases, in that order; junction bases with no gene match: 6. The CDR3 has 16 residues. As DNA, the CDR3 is TGTGCCAGCTCACCACCTTCCGGGACAGGGAGCAATGAGCAGTTCTTC. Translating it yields CASSPPSGTGSNEQFF.

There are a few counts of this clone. CDR3 residues: CASRELQGTEAFF. CDR3 coding DNA: TGTGCCAGCAGAGAACTGCAGGGAACTGAAGCTTTCTTT. V and J are TRBV7-9 and TRBJ1-1, with a possible D match to TRBD1 (5 bases). CDR1 is SEHNR, CDR2 FQNEAQ, per germline (reference sequence). With 6 bases removed from V and 5 bases from J, the gap between germline ends came to 13 bases. CDR3 length: 13 residues.